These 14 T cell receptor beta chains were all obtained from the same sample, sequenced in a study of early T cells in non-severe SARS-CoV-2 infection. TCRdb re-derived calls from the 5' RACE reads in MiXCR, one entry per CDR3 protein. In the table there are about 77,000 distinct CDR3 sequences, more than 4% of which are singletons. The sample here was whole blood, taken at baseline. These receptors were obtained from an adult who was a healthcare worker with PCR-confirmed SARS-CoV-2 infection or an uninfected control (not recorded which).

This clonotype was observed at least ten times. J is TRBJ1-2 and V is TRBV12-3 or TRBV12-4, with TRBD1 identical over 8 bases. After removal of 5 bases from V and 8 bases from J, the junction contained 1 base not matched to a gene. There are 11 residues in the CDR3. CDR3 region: CASSPGGGYTF. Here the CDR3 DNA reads TGTGCCAGCAGTCCAGGGGGCGGCTACACCTTC.

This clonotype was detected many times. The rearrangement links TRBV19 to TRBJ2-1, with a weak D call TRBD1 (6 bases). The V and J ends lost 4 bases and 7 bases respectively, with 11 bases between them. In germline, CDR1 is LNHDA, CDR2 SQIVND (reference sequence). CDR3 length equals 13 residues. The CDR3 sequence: CASSTQGKNEQFF. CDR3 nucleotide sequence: TGTGCCAGTAGTACGCAGGGGAAGAATGAGCAGTTCTTC.

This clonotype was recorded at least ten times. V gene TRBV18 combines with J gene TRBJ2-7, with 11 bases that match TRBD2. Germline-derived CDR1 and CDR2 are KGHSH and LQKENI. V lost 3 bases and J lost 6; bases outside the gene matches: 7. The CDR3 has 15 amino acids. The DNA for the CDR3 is TGTGCCAGCTCACCCGCTAGCGGGAGGATCGGCGAGCAGTACTTC. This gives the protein CASSPASGRIGEQYF.

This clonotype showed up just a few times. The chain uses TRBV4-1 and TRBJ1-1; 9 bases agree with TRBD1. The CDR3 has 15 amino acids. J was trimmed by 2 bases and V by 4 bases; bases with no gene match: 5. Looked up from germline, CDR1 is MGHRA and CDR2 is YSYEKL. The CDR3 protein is CASSRMGQGNTEAFF. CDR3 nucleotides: TGCGCCAGCAGCCGGATGGGACAGGGAAACACTGAAGCTTTCTTT.

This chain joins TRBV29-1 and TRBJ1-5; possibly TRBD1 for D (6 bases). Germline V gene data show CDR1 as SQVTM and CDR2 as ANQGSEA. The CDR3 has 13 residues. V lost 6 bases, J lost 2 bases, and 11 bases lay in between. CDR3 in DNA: TGCAGCGTCAAGGACAGTGGCAATCAGCCCCAGCATTTT. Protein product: CSVKDSGNQPQHF. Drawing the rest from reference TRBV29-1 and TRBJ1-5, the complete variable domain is SAVISQKPSRDICQRGTSLTIQCQVDSQVTMMFWYRQQPGQSLTLIATANQGSEATYESGFVIDKFPISRPNLTFSTLTVSNMSPEDSSIYLCSVKDSGNQPQHFGDGTRLSIL.

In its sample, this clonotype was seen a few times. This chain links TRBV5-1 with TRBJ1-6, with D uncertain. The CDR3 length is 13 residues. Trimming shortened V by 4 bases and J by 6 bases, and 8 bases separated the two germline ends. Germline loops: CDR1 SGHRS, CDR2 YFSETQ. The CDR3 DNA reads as TGCGCCAGCAGCGAGGAAGGTAATTCACCCCTCCACTTT. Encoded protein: CASSEEGNSPLHF.

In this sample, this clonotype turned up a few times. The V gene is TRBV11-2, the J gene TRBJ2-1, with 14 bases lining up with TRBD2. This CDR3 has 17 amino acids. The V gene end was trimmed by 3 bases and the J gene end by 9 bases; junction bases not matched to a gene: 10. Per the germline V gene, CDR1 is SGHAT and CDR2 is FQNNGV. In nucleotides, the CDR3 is TGTGCCAGCAGCTTGGAAATCTCAGGACTAGCGGGAGGTGAGCAGTTCTTC. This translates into CASSLEISGLAGGEQFF.

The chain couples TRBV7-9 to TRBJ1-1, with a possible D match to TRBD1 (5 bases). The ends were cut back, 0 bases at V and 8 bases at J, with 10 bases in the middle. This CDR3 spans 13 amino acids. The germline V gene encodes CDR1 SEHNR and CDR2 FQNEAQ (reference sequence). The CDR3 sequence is CASSLAGLAEAFF. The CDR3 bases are TGTGCCAGCAGCTTAGCGGGACTGGCAGAAGCTTTCTTT.

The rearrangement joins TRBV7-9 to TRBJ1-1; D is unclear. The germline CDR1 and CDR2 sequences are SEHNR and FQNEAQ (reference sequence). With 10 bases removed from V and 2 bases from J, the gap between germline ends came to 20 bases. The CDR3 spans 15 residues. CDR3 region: CATQVSSGQNTEAFF. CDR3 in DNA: TGTGCCACCCAGGTGAGCTCGGGCCAAAACACTGAAGCTTTCTTT.

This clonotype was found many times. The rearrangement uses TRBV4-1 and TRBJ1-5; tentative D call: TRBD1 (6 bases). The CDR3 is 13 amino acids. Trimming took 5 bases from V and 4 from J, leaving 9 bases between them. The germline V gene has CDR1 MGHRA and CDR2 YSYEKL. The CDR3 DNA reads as TGCGCCAGCAGCTTTGACAGGAATCAGCCCCAGCATTTT. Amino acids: CASSFDRNQPQHF.

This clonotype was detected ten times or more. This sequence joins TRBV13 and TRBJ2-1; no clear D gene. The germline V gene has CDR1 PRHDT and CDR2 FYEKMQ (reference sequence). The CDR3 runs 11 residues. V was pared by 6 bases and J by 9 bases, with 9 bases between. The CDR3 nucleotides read TGTGCCAGCAGGTCCTCAGCTGAGCAGTTCTTC. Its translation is CASRSSAEQFF.

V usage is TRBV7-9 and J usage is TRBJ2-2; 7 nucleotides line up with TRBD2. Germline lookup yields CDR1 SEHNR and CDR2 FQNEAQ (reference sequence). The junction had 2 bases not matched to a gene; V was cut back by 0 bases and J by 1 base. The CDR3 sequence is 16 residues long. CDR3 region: CASSLAASGNTGELFF. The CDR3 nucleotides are TGTGCCAGCAGCTTAGCCGCTAGCGGGAACACCGGGGAGCTGTTTTTT.

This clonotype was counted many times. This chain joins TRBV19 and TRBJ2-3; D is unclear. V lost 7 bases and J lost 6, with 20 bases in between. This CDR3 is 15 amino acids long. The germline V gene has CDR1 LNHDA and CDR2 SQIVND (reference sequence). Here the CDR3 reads CASTSRRPLGDTQYF. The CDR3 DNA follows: TGTGCCAGTACATCTCGGCGACCCCTCGGCGATACGCAGTATTTT.

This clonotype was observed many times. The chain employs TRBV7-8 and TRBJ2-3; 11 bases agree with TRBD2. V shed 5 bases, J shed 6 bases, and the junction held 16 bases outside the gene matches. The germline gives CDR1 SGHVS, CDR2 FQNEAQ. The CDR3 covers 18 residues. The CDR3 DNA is TGTGCCAGCAGCGAAATGTTAGTCCGACTAGCGGGAAGCGATACGCAGTATTTT. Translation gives CASSEMLVRLAGSDTQYF.